This T cell receptor (beta chain) was recovered during a study of cytomegalovirus exposure and HLA in healthy donors (dated by TCRdb to about 2017). Describing the broader study: In an earlier analysis of under 750 of the donors, approximately 260 Gb of sequence data and 117 million unique TCR beta sequences from about 179 million T cells were reported. Roughly 300 gigabases of sequencing data and 70 million to 85 million unique TCR sequences were included in an early release covering over 600 HLA-typed donors. Of the 398 genotyped donors, over 65% fell in the genetic ancestry cluster associated with self-reported Caucasian donors. The aim of the study was to test whether cataloging public T cell receptors could identify signatures of past pathogen exposure. The T cell repertoires of under 750 subjects were profiled by immunosequencing and related to cytomegalovirus serostatus. In addition to the first cohort of 666 subjects, a separate validation cohort of 130 or so different subjects was used. High-throughput TCR immunosequencing, statistical association of individual TCRs with disease status, and machine learning were combined to predict cytomegalovirus infection status. A later analysis re-examined previously published TCR beta repertoires from just over 650 donors and added high-resolution HLA genotyping to investigate patterns of TCR occurrence. In the later analysis, no new phenotypic data were used to find candidate immune exposures; instead, reliance was placed on TCR beta sequences and their occurrence across donors. To decide whether each TCR beta V gene segment behaved as functional or pseudogenic, an earlier analysis of fewer than 750 of the donors relied on high-throughput TCR beta sequencing. Alongside the repertoire data, information on donor age, sex, ethnicity and CMV serostatus was compiled. Genome-wide SNP genotypes for about 60% of the roughly 670 donors were used in a later genetic analysis, which treated that subset as a discovery cohort. Every discovery cohort repertoire had been produced on one sequencing platform. HLA typing included class I and class II loci at four-digit resolution. The number of typed donors differed by locus: about 620-640 for A, B, C, DRB1 and DQB1; 500 to 550 for DQA1; about 600 for DPA1; and roughly 470 for DPB1. Five DR-DQ haplotypes were treated as single units for association and clustering because of strong linkage in the cohort. Across 398 genotyped donors of the cohort, an average of approximately 240,000 unique TCR beta nucleotide sequences per donor were sequenced, and roughly a sixth of those sequences were non-productive.

The cohort was made up of hundreds of healthy bone marrow donors. All cohort members were sampled while nominally healthy, although unrecorded immune exposures were likely present. The donor tested CMV seronegative and was one of the 352 seronegative cohort members. A peripheral blood sample was provided by each donor, and peripheral blood mononuclear cells were used for TCR beta sequencing. Genomic DNA was extracted from the blood cell samples with the Qiagen DNeasy Blood Extraction Kit. Here is what the overall study found, with its caveats: Because the 87-base-pair reads could not distinguish some IMGT-functional V segments, including TRBV6-2 and TRBV6-3, those segments were excluded. In vitro tests confirmed that a few of the cytomegalovirus-associated TCR beta chains recognize cytomegalovirus antigens. Assigning TCR associations to individual alleles was difficult when HLA alleles, especially DR and DQ, strongly co-occurred. Roughly uniform sequencing depth across donors was assumed in presence/absence analyses, although this assumption may not hold. In an earlier analysis of about 600 of the donors, most TCR beta V segments appeared in productive rearrangements about 87% or about 30% of the time, broadly matching IMGT annotations. In a later analysis, HLA-associated TCR beta chains showed more clonal expansion and lower generation probabilities than non-associated chains that were equally common. The sequencing pipeline was judged likely to have produced a cluster of highly shared sequence variants as a technical artifact. Compared with the approximately 720-donor mean, donors in an Asian-associated ancestry cluster had fewer N-insertions in productive TCRs, according to a later genetic analysis. A later analysis found that most CMV-associated TCR beta chains appeared HLA-restricted, with HLA associations seemingly driven largely by CMV exposure. HLA typing was unavailable for some donors at each locus, so association tests used only the typed subset. In a later analysis, the rate of TCR association differed among HLA loci, with DRB1 alleles having the most associated TCRs and HLA-C alleles having the fewest. The study listed 150 to 200 TCR beta chains as associated with cytomegalovirus. According to the authors, the approach could potentially be generalized to other disease states and immunological phenotypes. Immune exposure information for the cohort was limited to CMV serostatus. A later genetic analysis associated a missense DCLRE1C variant with V-gene and J-gene trimming of TCR beta chains, and an independent cohort replicated the association. In a later analysis, over 15,000 TCR beta sequences were associated with specific HLA alleles at a false discovery rate of 0.05. The classifier was reported to diagnose cytomegalovirus status with high specificity and sensitivity in both the original cohort and the validation cohort. According to a later analysis, parvovirus B19, influenza, CMV and Epstein-Barr virus appeared linked to several top co-occurrence clusters. The cohort was sequenced for TCR beta chains only, and without alpha or paired-chain data the features that could be detected were limited. Because counts were too low, roughly 17 rarely observed V segments, including chromosome 9 orphons, were left out of the earlier analysis of several hundred of the donors. A further reported finding was that TCR beta sequences accurately predicted the HLA-A and HLA-B alleles for most subjects in the first cohort. Correlated functional status among segregating V segments might be attributable to linkage disequilibrium, but an unknown experimental factor could not be ruled out. Across donors, most TCR sequences were observed very rarely, whereas some public TCRs were present in many individuals.

Library construction relied on the immunoSEQ multiplex PCR assay. For the multiplex PCR, a mixture combining 60 forward primers for TCR Vbeta segments and 13 reverse primers for TCR Jbeta segments was used. The CDR3 region of rearranged TCR beta genes was amplified from genomic DNA by a multiplex PCR assay. The Illumina HiSeq System was used to sequence the amplified TCR beta libraries as 87-base-pair reads. In the paper's pipeline: A later analysis tallied tens of millions of unique TCR beta chains across the 700 or so repertoires, and around 12 million of those chains were shared by two or more donors. Raw reads were error-corrected and collapsed into unique sequences with a nearest-neighbor algorithm that merged closely related sequences to remove PCR and sequencing errors. CDR3 sequences were aligned to IMGT reference sequences to assign V, D and J gene segments. Each retained sequence needed at least a six-nucleotide match to both a V gene segment and a J gene segment. Rearrangements were called productive when the CDR3 lacked stop codons and stayed in frame with V and J; all others were non-productive. Following IMGT convention, CDR3 was defined as the stretch from the second conserved V-encoded cysteine to the conserved J-encoded phenylalanine. The earlier analysis of a few hundred of the donors excluded sequences that lacked an unambiguous match to a single V gene segment. In an earlier analysis of a few hundred of the donors, a V segment was called functional when productive rearrangements were above 56.7%, and segregating when the standard deviation between donors exceeded 5%. A statistical classification framework was built to diagnose cytomegalovirus status from the catalog of TCR beta chain sequences. A later analysis assigned V and J genes by comparing TCR nucleotide sequences with IMGT/GENE-DB human TR gene sequences. The TCRdist pipeline was used in a later analysis to assign CDR3 sequences and most-parsimonious VDJ recombination scenarios. In a later analysis, each TCR beta chain was defined by its CDR3 amino acid sequence together with its V-gene family, and reads lacking a unique V-gene family were excluded. As a way to deal with suspected cross-contamination and a sequencing artifact, a later analysis dropped roughly 600 nucleotide sequences that were highly shared and had low generation probability. A later analysis calculated a clonal expansion index for each public chain from normalized within-repertoire ranks of inferred template counts. In a later analysis, generation probabilities were computed using a VDJ recombination model fitted to out-of-frame rearrangements, and the results were checked against IGoR. In a later analysis, hypergeometric tests were used to score TCR-TCR, TCR-HLA and TCR-CMV co-occurrence, with a repertoire-size bias correction applied to TCR pairs. False discovery rates were estimated in a later analysis by permuting HLA or CMV assignments 20 times. A later analysis grouped co-occurring TCRs with DBSCAN, adding TCRdist sequence similarity when clustering within HLA-allele-positive subsets. Repertoires with fewer than 30,000 or more than 120,000 public chains, plus five repertoires with anomalous nucleotide sharing, were excluded from co-occurrence clustering. The table was pulled from immuneACCESS by TCRdb, which kept in-frame rearrangements only. Such tables lose some clones; where checked, under half of the loss comes from unresolved V genes, and the rest has no known cause. V, J and clone size reflect that table, while D and trimming were determined from the DNA. The sample table holds 150,000 or so clones, of which 76% were seen once. 2.5% to 3.5% of the sample is in the top ten clones.

A word on this clone: The antigen it recognizes is unknown. One base away there is no much larger clone; base qualities are not given.

The V end loses 1 base and the J end loses 0 bases, and a stretch of 22 bases separates them. CDR1 GTSNPN and CDR2 SVGIG are derived from the germline V gene (reference sequence). The CDR3 starts with the cysteine, ends with the phenylalanine, and has 20 residues. Just CDR3 DNA is preserved here, 60 bases in frame from base 1. This clonotype was sampled from a male donor in good health and CMV-seronegative. Material: PBMCs. Recombination linked TRBV30 to TRBJ2-6; TRBD1 is a weak D gene call, 7 bases matching. The DNA reads TGTGCCTGGAGTGGGCCAGGTCCCTACCAGGGGGGCTCTGGGGCCAACGTCCTGACTTTC. Translated, this is CAWSGPGPYQGGSGANVLTF.